Sequencing of this TCR beta chain was carried out in a study of T-cell memory formation after mild COVID-19. V dropped 6 bases and J dropped 10 bases, with 13 bases sitting between them. The germline V gene encodes CDR1 MNHEY and CDR2 SVGAGI. This CDR3 has 12 residues. A word on this clonotype: Its antigen is still unknown.

Findings and limits, study-wide: Among contracting clones, CD4+ were mainly CM/EM and CD8+ enriched in EMRA.

TCRdb analysed the 5' RACE reads with MiXCR anew, one entry per CDR3 protein. In the table there are approximately 13,000 distinct CDR3 sequences, 15% to 20% of which are singletons. This TCR derives from a man younger than 35 who had mild COVID-19 (a few samples of this study predate the infection). Cell type and time point are not known. This chain joins TRBV6-5 and TRBJ2-1, with TRBD1 as a possible D gene (5 bases). The sequenced sample consisted of PBMCs or a T cell subset sorted from them (not recorded which). The CDR3 DNA follows: TGTGCCAGCAGCCTTGCTAGGGGAGAGCAGTTCTTC. Residues: CASSLARGEQFF.